Listed here are 26 T cell receptor beta chains from one sample, sequenced in a study of control samples from healthy donors and cancer patients (dated by TCRdb to about 2020). Library method: the immunoSEQ multiplex PCR assay. TCRdb provides this immuneACCESS table in a form limited to in-frame rearrangements. Some clones are lacking; in checked studies, under half of them reflect an unresolved V gene, and why the rest are absent is not known. Counted in this sample were about 120,000 clones; around nine tenths of them appeared once. 9% to 14% of the sample goes to the ten largest clones. The sequencing input was blood. The receptors shown here come from a young man in good health.

The chain links TRBV6-1 to TRBJ2-4; 10 nucleotides agree with TRBD2. The J segment lost 5 bases and the V segment lost 4 bases, leaving 8 bases of the junction unmatched. The germline CDR1 and CDR2 sequences are MNHNS and SASEGT. The CDR3 is made up of 16 amino acids. The CDR3 here is CASSGRSGGPQNIQYF. CDR3 bases: TGTGCCAGCAGTGGCCGTAGCGGGGGGCCCCAAAACATTCAGTACTTC.

This chain connects TRBV12-5 to TRBJ1-5; 7 nucleotides agree with TRBD1. V dropped 5 bases and J dropped 6; count of bases not matched to a gene: 13. Germline values: CDR1 LGHNT, CDR2 FRNRAP. The CDR3 is made up of 16 amino acids. CDR3 sequence (DNA): TGTGCTAGTGGTCCACACACAGGGGCAAAAAGTCAGCCCCAGCATTTT. It specifies CASGPHTGAKSQPQHF.

The chain couples TRBV6-1 to TRBJ1-5, with D uncertain. Trimming stripped 2 bases from V and 9 bases from J, with 14 bases between. Germline V gives CDR1 MNHNS, CDR2 SASEGT. CDR3 size: 14 residues. The CDR3 DNA follows: TGTGCCAGCAGTGAAAAGGGTACCCGCACGCCCCAGCATTTT. Translating it yields CASSEKGTRTPQHF.

This clone was seen only once. V and J are TRBV19 and TRBJ1-2; TRBD1 matches at 8 bases. Losses at the gene ends were 4 bases for V and 2 bases for J; bases not matched to a gene: 3. This CDR3 is 14 amino acids long. In germline, CDR1 is LNHDA, CDR2 SQIVND (reference sequence). For the CDR3, the DNA is TGTGCCAGTAGTAGGGGACAGGTGAACTATGGCTACACCTTC. Amino acids: CASSRGQVNYGYTF.

The chain couples TRBV24-1 to TRBJ1-5; 7 nucleotides line up with TRBD1. The CDR3 is 14 amino acids. Germline V CDR1 and CDR2: KGHDR, SFDVKD. J lost 5 bases, V lost 7 bases, and 7 bases had no gene match. The CDR3 is CATSPTGDYQPQHF. CDR3 nucleotides: TGTGCCACCAGCCCTACAGGGGACTATCAGCCCCAGCATTTT.

The chain recombines TRBV7-6 with TRBJ2-5, with D tentatively TRBD2 (6 bases). V lost 5 bases to trimming and J lost 2 bases, with 15 bases between them. The CDR3 is 15 residues long. CDR1 SGHVS and CDR2 FNYEAQ come from the germline V gene. The chain's CDR3 is CASSDFAGLQETQYF. The CDR3 bases are TGTGCCAGCAGCGATTTTGCGGGGCTTCAAGAGACCCAGTACTTC.

This clone was seen a handful of times. This sequence joins TRBV5-4 and TRBJ2-1; TRBD2 matches 8 bases. CDR3 length equals 16 residues. Germline V gene lookup returns CDR1 SGHNT and CDR2 YYREEE (reference sequence). Germline trimming cut 5 bases from V and 3 bases from J; bases unmatched to any gene: 10. The CDR3 reads CASSFGRGALYNEQFF. The CDR3 DNA reads as TGTGCCAGCAGTTTTGGGCGGGGGGCTCTCTACAATGAGCAGTTCTTC.

The chain is built from TRBV3-1 (or the pseudogene TRBV3-2) and TRBJ1-5, with TRBD1 matching over 7 bases. V lost 4 bases to trimming and J lost 7 bases; unmatched junction nucleotides: 7. The CDR3 is 14 residues long. Germline CDR1 LGHDT, CDR2 YNNKEL (reference sequence). Here the CDR3 reads CASSPTGTMQPQHF. The CDR3, as DNA: TGTGCCAGCAGCCCGACAGGGACGATGCAGCCCCAGCATTTT.

The chain combines TRBV11-3 with TRBJ1-1, with D possibly matching TRBD1 (6 bases). Germline-derived CDR1 and CDR2 are SGHNT and YENEEA. The CDR3 runs 15 residues. The ends were cut back, 6 bases at V and 0 bases at J, with 14 bases in the middle. The CDR3 region has the DNA TGTGCCAGCAGGGGCAGGGGTGGTATGAACACTGAAGCTTTCTTT. Its protein product is CASRGRGGMNTEAFF.

The chain is built from TRBV7-2 and TRBJ1-2; 7 positions match TRBD1. This CDR3 contains 14 residues. With 5 bases clipped from V and 3 bases from J, the junction kept 6 bases outside the gene matches. Germline V gene data show CDR1 as SGHTA and CDR2 as FQGNSA. DNA for the CDR3: TGTGCCAGCAGCGCACAGGGGACCCACTATGGCTACACCTTC. This translates into CASSAQGTHYGYTF.

J is TRBJ1-2 and V is TRBV3-1 (or the pseudogene TRBV3-2), with unresolved D. The germline CDR1 and CDR2 sequences are LGHDT and YNNKEL (reference sequence). The CDR3 has 14 residues. V was pared by 0 bases and J by 2 bases, with 7 bases between. The CDR3 loop reads CASSQDSRNYGYTF. The CDR3 DNA is TGTGCCAGCAGCCAAGATTCTAGGAACTATGGCTACACCTTC.

This sequence joins TRBV9 and TRBJ2-2; TRBD2 matches 13 bases. Germline V gene data show CDR1 as SGDLS and CDR2 as YYNGEE. V trimming: 0 bases; J trimming: 5 bases; junction bases outside the gene matches: 4. This CDR3 contains 17 residues. CDR3 sequence: CASSVEGTSGVTGELFF. In DNA form, the CDR3 reads TGTGCCAGCAGCGTAGAAGGGACTAGCGGGGTTACCGGGGAGCTGTTTTTT.

This chain connects TRBV15 to TRBJ1-5; the D is unclear. Germline values: CDR1 LNHNV, CDR2 YYDKDF (reference sequence). The V gene lost 2 bases and the J gene lost 0 bases, with 8 bases spanning the gap. The CDR3 contains 15 residues. The CDR3 spells CATSRQDYSNQPQHF. CDR3 nucleotides: TGTGCCACCAGCAGACAGGATTATAGCAATCAGCCCCAGCATTTT.

The chain couples TRBV3-1 (or the pseudogene TRBV3-2) to TRBJ1-1; D is possibly TRBD1 (6 bases). The V end was cut by 0 bases, the J end by 9 bases, with 11 bases between. The V gene's germline CDR1 is LGHDT and CDR2 YNNKEL (reference sequence). There are 13 residues in the CDR3. For the CDR3, the DNA is TGTGCCAGCAGCCAAGATAGGGGGGCAAAAGCTTTCTTT. It is translated as CASSQDRGAKAFF.

The gene calls are TRBV25-1 and TRBJ2-3; D is undetermined. The V and J ends lost 4 bases and 8 bases respectively, with 13 bases between them. The CDR3 has 13 amino acids. The germline CDR1 and CDR2 sequences are MGHDK and SYGVNS. The CDR3 region is CASSAKTSGTQYF. Written as DNA, the CDR3 is TGTGCCAGCAGTGCTAAAACGTCCGGTACGCAGTATTTT.

This rearrangement joins TRBV14 to TRBJ1-1, with no clear D. Germline CDR1 SGHDN, CDR2 FVKESK. This CDR3 has 13 residues. V dropped 7 bases and J dropped 2 bases, with 11 bases sitting between them. The CDR3 protein is CASIGELNTEAFF. The CDR3, as DNA: TGTGCCAGCATAGGCGAATTAAACACTGAAGCTTTCTTT.

A few counts support this clone. The CDR3 coding sequence is TGTGCCAGCAGCTTGGGGGGGACCCCGACTTCAGGTTCACCCCTCCACTTT. This codes for CASSLGGTPTSGSPLHF. The chain carries TRBV27 and TRBJ1-6, with D maybe TRBD1 (5 bases). CDR3 size: 17 residues. Trimming stripped 6 bases from V and 9 bases from J, with 24 bases between. The germline V gene encodes CDR1 MNHEY and CDR2 SMNVEV (reference sequence).

This chain connects TRBV2 to TRBJ1-6; no definite D call. CDR1 is SNHLY and CDR2 is FYNNEI in the germline V gene. V lost 4 bases to trimming and J lost 7 bases, with 11 bases between them. This CDR3 is 14 amino acids long. This CDR3 reads CASSAGRTNSPLHF. The CDR3 region has the DNA TGTGCCAGCAGTGCAGGCCGGACCAATTCACCCCTCCACTTT.

This clone turned up a few times. The gene calls are TRBV19 and TRBJ2-6; 9 positions agree with TRBD1. Germline V gene data show CDR1 as LNHDA and CDR2 as SQIVND (reference sequence). The CDR3 runs to 19 residues. V trimming: 1 base; J trimming: 0 bases; junction bases outside the gene matches: 7. In DNA form, the CDR3 reads TGTGCCAGTAGTATAGCCCCGGGACAGGGCCTCTCTGGGGCCAACGTCCTGACTTTC. This translates into CASSIAPGQGLSGANVLTF. Filled out from reference TRBV19 and TRBJ2-6, the complete variable domain reads DGGITQSPKYLFRKEGQNVTLSCEQNLNHDAMYWYRQDPGQGLRLIYYSQIVNDFQKGDIAEGYSVSREKKESFPLTVTSAQKNPTAFYLCASSIAPGQGLSGANVLTFGAGSRLTVL.

This chain links TRBV7-2 with TRBJ1-1; possibly TRBD1 for D (5 bases). The ends were cut back, 5 bases at V and 5 bases at J, with 18 bases in the middle. This CDR3 contains 15 residues. CDR1 and CDR2 from the germline V gene are SGHTA and FQGNSA. CDR3 nucleotides: TGTGCCAGCAGCCCCACCGGGGGGATTGGAACTGAAGCTTTCTTT. It specifies CASSPTGGIGTEAFF. Drawing the rest from reference TRBV7-2 and TRBJ1-1, the complete variable domain is GAGVSQSPSNKVTEKGKDVELRCDPISGHTALYWYRQSLGQGLEFLIYFQGNSAPDKSGLPSDRFSAERTGGSVSTLTIQRTQQEDSAVYLCASSPTGGIGTEAFFGQGTRLTVV.

The chain couples TRBV11-3 to TRBJ1-1, with 9 bases aligning to TRBD1. V dropped 5 bases and J dropped 7; count of bases not matched to a gene: 8. CDR1 and CDR2 (germline): SGHNT, YENEEA. This CDR3 contains 14 residues. The CDR3 coding sequence is TGTGCCAGCAGCACCCGGACAGGGGCCGTTGAAGCTTTCTTT. Its translation is CASSTRTGAVEAFF.

This sequence joins TRBV7-9 and TRBJ1-1; TRBD1 might be the D (5 bases). This CDR3 contains 14 residues. Germline V gene sequence: CDR1 SEHNR, CDR2 FQNEAQ (reference sequence). Trimming took 1 base from V and 5 from J, leaving 11 bases between them. CDR3 nucleotide sequence: TGTGCCAGCAGCTTAGAAAGCGGGGGGACTGAAGCTTTCTTT. It encodes CASSLESGGTEAFF.

This clone was counted a few times. This chain uses TRBV15 with TRBJ1-4; D possibly corresponds to TRBD1 (5 bases). V was cut by 5 bases and J by 4 bases, with 14 bases left in between. This CDR3 is 15 amino acids long. CDR1 LNHNV and CDR2 YYDKDF come from the germline V gene (reference sequence). The CDR3 region is CATSWNGALNEKLFF. CDR3 sequence (DNA): TGTGCCACCAGCTGGAATGGGGCCCTTAATGAAAAACTGTTTTTT.

The genes are TRBV7-9 and TRBJ1-5; perhaps TRBD1 as D (5 bases). Per the germline V gene, CDR1 is SEHNR and CDR2 is FQNEAQ (reference sequence). The CDR3 is 15 residues long. The V and J ends lost 1 base and 2 bases respectively, with 9 bases between them. For the CDR3, the DNA is TGTGCCAGCAGCTTAGGGGGGACGGGCAATCAGCCCCAGCATTTT. It specifies CASSLGGTGNQPQHF. The complete variable domain, with remaining parts taken from reference TRBV7-9 and TRBJ1-5, reads DTGVSQNPRHKITKRGQNVTFRCDPISEHNRLYWYRQTLGQGPEFLTYFQNEAQLEKSRLLSDRFSAERPKGSFSTLEIQRTEQGDSAMYLCASSLGGTGNQPQHFGDGTRLSIL.

J is TRBJ2-7 and V is TRBV5-1; 12 positions match TRBD2. CDR1 is SGHRS, CDR2 YFSETQ, per germline. CDR3 length: 14 residues. V shed 9 bases and J 2 bases; nucleotides not matched to a gene: 6. CDR3 in amino acids: CATSTSGGPYEQYF. Here the CDR3 DNA reads TGCGCCACCTCGACTAGCGGGGGCCCCTACGAGCAGTACTTC.

The V gene is TRBV6-5, the J gene TRBJ1-1; D possibly corresponds to TRBD1 (5 bases). The germline gives CDR1 MNHEY, CDR2 SVGAGI. The CDR3 runs 13 residues. Trimming shortened V by 4 bases and J by 1 base, and 7 bases separated the two germline ends. The CDR3 reads CASSWDWNTEAFF. As DNA, the CDR3 is TGTGCCAGCAGTTGGGACTGGAACACTGAAGCTTTCTTT.